This is a list of T cell receptor beta chains from one sample in a study of cytomegalovirus exposure and HLA in healthy donors. TCRdb's copy holds only in-frame clones and misses some; the assay was immunoSEQ multiplex PCR. In the table there are some 130,000 clones, around four fifths of which are singletons. Sequenced material: PBMCs. Source of these receptors: a man aged 25 to 40 in good health and CMV-seropositive. CDR3s include the opening cysteine and the closing phenylalanine or tryptophan. D genes are given only for firm matches. Size tells how often a clone was seen (once, few, many) or the class of an expanded clone, and some rows leave it out.

cdr3_aa,cdr3_nt,v_call,d_call,clone_size,j_call,cdr3_length
CASTLGQEVPAEQYF,TGTGCCAGCACCTTGGGACAGGAGGTGCCTGCCGAGCAGTACTTC,TRBV2,TRBD1,-,TRBJ2-7,15
CASSFSGTQYF,TGTGCCAGCAGTTTTAGCGGAACGCAGTATTTT,TRBV2,-,-,TRBJ2-3,11
CASSSQQGTYEQYF,TGCGCCAGCAGTTCTCAGCAGGGGACCTACGAGCAGTACTTC,TRBV10-1,-,-,TRBJ2-7,14
CASSVRDRDFGNSPLHF,TGTGCCAGCAGCGTCCGGGACAGGGACTTCGGCAATTCACCCCTCCACTTT,TRBV9,TRBD1,few,TRBJ1-6,17
CASSQDSGWGELFF,TGTGCCAGCAGCCAAGACAGTGGTTGGGGGGAGCTGTTTTTT,TRBV4-2,-,-,TRBJ2-2,14
CASRRTPSSGNTIYF,TGTGCCAGCAGGAGGACTCCAAGCTCTGGAAACACCATATATTTT,TRBV2,-,few,TRBJ1-3,15
CASRGLAGGNIQYF,TGTGCCAGCAGGGGACTAGCGGGGGGAAACATTCAGTACTTC,TRBV6-1,TRBD2,-,TRBJ2-4,14
CASSEQTGHTEAFF,TGTGCCAGCAGTGAACAGACAGGGCACACTGAAGCTTTCTTT,TRBV6-1,TRBD1,-,TRBJ1-1,14
CASSLMFSGGYYNEQFF,TGTGCCAGCAGCTTAATGTTTTCGGGGGGGTACTACAATGAGCAGTTCTTC,TRBV7-8,TRBD2,-,TRBJ2-1,17
CASSIIREAYEQYF,TGTGCCAGCAGTATTATTAGGGAGGCCTACGAGCAGTACTTC,TRBV16,-,once,TRBJ2-7,14
CASSSAIDYEQYF,TGTGCCAGTAGCTCAGCGATCGACTACGAGCAGTACTTC,TRBV19,-,-,TRBJ2-7,13
CASSFQQGYTGELFF,TGTGCCAGCAGCTTTCAGCAGGGTTACACCGGGGAGCTGTTTTTT,TRBV5-4,-,-,TRBJ2-2,15
CSARTGGAYGYTF,TGCAGCGCTCGGACAGGGGGCGCCTATGGCTACACCTTC,TRBV29-1,TRBD1,-,TRBJ1-2,13
CASQYSGVTEAFF,TGTGCCAGCCAATACTCAGGGGTCACTGAAGCTTTCTTT,TRBV6-5,-,-,TRBJ1-1,13
CASSIRAGGRTEAFF,TGTGCCAGCAGCATCCGCGCGGGGGGCCGAACTGAAGCTTTCTTT,TRBV9,-,-,TRBJ1-1,15
CAWSGSGNTEAFF,TGTGCCTGGAGTGGTTCCGGGAACACTGAAGCTTTCTTT,TRBV30,-,-,TRBJ1-1,13
CASSQQGAQIEQFF,TGTGCCAGCAGCCAACAGGGGGCGCAAATTGAGCAGTTCTTC,TRBV7-2,TRBD1,-,TRBJ2-1,14
CASSLGQGGTTYEQYF,TGTGCCAGCAGCTTGGGGCAGGGCGGTACGACCTACGAGCAGTACTTC,TRBV5-5,-,-,TRBJ2-7,16
CASSRGGPTDTQYF,TGTGCCAGCAGCCGGGGGGGGCCCACAGATACGCAGTATTTT,TRBV5-8,TRBD2,-,TRBJ2-3,14
CAISGLQGGEQYF,TGTGCCATCAGTGGTCTACAGGGGGGAGAGCAGTACTTC,TRBV10-3,TRBD1,-,TRBJ2-7,13
CAGASGTSGGAYTQYF,TGTGCCGGCGCCTCTGGGACTAGCGGGGGGGCGTATACGCAGTATTTT,TRBV2,TRBD2,-,TRBJ2-3,16
CAWSVSNYGYTF,TGTGCCTGGAGTGTATCAAACTATGGCTACACCTTC,TRBV30,-,-,TRBJ1-2,12
CASSESRAIISNQPQHF,TGTGCCAGCAGTGAATCGAGAGCAATTATTAGCAATCAGCCCCAGCATTTT,TRBV25-1,-,-,TRBJ1-5,17
CASSNSGNTEAFF,TGTGCCAGTAGTAACTCGGGTAACACTGAAGCTTTCTTT,TRBV19,-,-,TRBJ1-1,13